The 14 T cell receptor beta chains in this list originate from one sample, sequenced in a study of cytomegalovirus exposure and HLA in healthy donors. Both 60 Vbeta primers and 13 Jbeta primers went into the PCR. Here immunoSEQ multiplex PCR was the method, and the copy in TCRdb shows in-frame clones only, minus some. This sample has approximately 190,000 clones, with more than 75% found just once. The specimen was PBMCs. The source of these receptors is a woman in her fifties or sixties in good health and CMV-seropositive.

Concerning this clone itself: Within the sample, other DNA sequences also encode this same CDR3. The chain carries TRBV5-8 and TRBJ1-1, with D uncertain. Germline assignment: CDR1 SGHTS and CDR2 YDEGEE. V gave up 0 bases and J gave up 1 base, with 4 bases separating them. CDR3 length equals 13 residues. CDR3 loop: CASSLGGNTEAFF. CDR3 bases: TGTGCCAGCAGCTTGGGAGGGAACACTGAAGCTTTCTTT. The complete variable domain, with remaining parts taken from reference TRBV5-8 and TRBJ1-1, reads EAGVTQSPTHLIKTRGQQATLRCSPISGHTSVYWYQQALGLGLQFLLWYDEGEERNRGNFPPRFSGRQFPNYSSELNVNALELEDSALYLCASSLGGNTEAFFGQGTRLTVV.

The rearrangement uses TRBV6-1 and TRBJ2-5; tentatively, D is TRBD2 (6 bases). Germline V gene lookup returns CDR1 MNHNS and CDR2 SASEGT. Deletions cut 2 bases from V and 5 bases from J, with 12 bases between. The CDR3 contains 14 residues. DNA of the CDR3: TGTGCCAGCAGTGAAAGTGGAGGGTGGGAGACCCAGTACTTC. Translating gives CASSESGGWETQYF.

The chain uses TRBV2 and TRBJ2-7; 11 bases are shared with TRBD1. Trimming removed 4 bases from V and 12 bases from J; junction bases left unmatched: 2. Germline V gene sequence: CDR1 SNHLY, CDR2 FYNNEI. The CDR3 extends over 11 amino acids. CDR3 bases: TGTGCCAGCAGTGCCGGGACAGGGGGGTACTTC. Translation gives CASSAGTGGYF.

The chain joins TRBV30 to TRBJ2-4; D unclear. V was cut by 5 bases and J by 8 bases, with 19 bases left in between. From germline, CDR1 is GTSNPN and CDR2 SVGIG (reference sequence). This CDR3 contains 14 residues. Here the CDR3 DNA reads TGTGCCTGGGGCCCGAGGCCTAACGCATACATTCAGTACTTC. This sequence encodes CAWGPRPNAYIQYF.

This chain connects TRBV5-1 to TRBJ1-1; perhaps TRBD1 as D (5 bases). There are 15 residues in the CDR3. Trimming removed 4 bases from V and 6 bases from J, with 19 bases in between. Germline V gene lookup returns CDR1 SGHRS and CDR2 YFSETQ. The CDR3 loop reads CASSPLGHVGSEAFF. The CDR3 coding sequence is TGCGCCAGCAGCCCTCTAGGACATGTGGGCTCTGAAGCTTTCTTT.

J is TRBJ2-7 and V is TRBV28; tentative D call: TRBD1 (6 bases). V lost 4 bases to trimming and J lost 2 bases, with 9 bases between them. The CDR3 has 13 amino acids. Germline V gene data show CDR1 as MDHEN and CDR2 as SYDVKM. The CDR3 coding sequence is TGTGCCAGCAGTTGGGACAAGCCCTACGAGCAGTACTTC. It is translated as CASSWDKPYEQYF. Full variable domain (remainder filled in from reference TRBV28 and TRBJ2-7): DVKVTQSSRYLVKRTGEKVFLECVQDMDHENMFWYRQDPGLGLRLIYFSYDVKMKEKGDIPEGYSVSREKKERFSLILESASTNQTSMYLCASSWDKPYEQYFGPGTRLTVT.

V is TRBV28 and J is TRBJ2-2; 9 bases agree with TRBD1. The germline V gene encodes CDR1 MDHEN and CDR2 SYDVKM. Germline trimming cut 7 bases from V and 0 bases from J; bases unmatched to any gene: 6. The CDR3 length is 16 residues. The CDR3 loop reads CASTETGGTNTGELFF. DNA for the CDR3: TGTGCCAGCACCGAAACAGGGGGCACGAACACCGGGGAGCTGTTTTTT.

The rearrangement links TRBV12-1 to TRBJ1-1; TRBD1 is the table's D call, not checked against the DNA. TRBV12-1 is a pseudogene locus. This CDR3 is built from 12 residues. The CDR3 spells CASSYQQGEAFF. The CDR3 region has the DNA TGTGCCAGCAGCTACCAACAGGGGGAGGCTTTCTTT.

The chain joins TRBV4-3 to TRBJ2-7; 9 nucleotides align to TRBD2. The V gene end was trimmed by 0 bases and the J gene end by 7 bases; junction bases not matched to a gene: 13. This CDR3 spans 17 amino acids. CDR1 and CDR2 (germline): LGHNA, YSLEER. In DNA, the CDR3 is TGCGCCAGCAGCCAAGATCCTAGCGGGGTGCCGCTGAGTGAGCAGTACTTC. It specifies CASSQDPSGVPLSEQYF.

V is TRBV28 and J is TRBJ1-1, with D perhaps TRBD1 (5 bases). The V gene lost 8 bases and the J gene lost 8 bases, with 21 bases spanning the gap. Germline-derived CDR1 and CDR2 are MDHEN and SYDVKM. The CDR3 loop spans 14 amino acids. The CDR3 DNA follows: TGTGCCAGCCATGGGGGAGGGGTGGGGTGGGAAGCTTTCTTT. Encoded protein: CASHGGGVGWEAFF.

The CDR3 region is CASSEGSYNSPLHF. CDR3 in DNA: TGTGCCAGCAGCGAGGGCTCCTATAATTCACCCCTCCACTTT. This sequence joins TRBV6-4 and TRBJ1-6, with D hard to call. CDR3 length: 14 amino acids. Germline V gene data show CDR1 as MRHNA and CDR2 as SNTAGT. Trimming removed 6 bases from V and 0 bases from J, with 6 bases in between.

This chain joins TRBV28 and TRBJ1-5; D gene ambiguous. Germline V gene sequence: CDR1 MDHEN, CDR2 SYDVKM. Deletions cut 6 bases from V and 0 bases from J, with 12 bases between. This CDR3 has 15 amino acids. The CDR3 is CASRPPGYSNQPQHF. Here the CDR3 DNA reads TGTGCCAGCAGGCCCCCCGGTTATAGCAATCAGCCCCAGCATTTT.

The chain is built from TRBV27 and TRBJ1-5; no definite D call. The CDR3 has 13 amino acids. Trimming removed 0 bases at V and 6 bases at J, with 6 bases between. Looked up from germline, CDR1 is MNHEY and CDR2 is SMNVEV (reference sequence). The CDR3 spells CASSLSRLQPQHF. The CDR3 coding sequence is TGTGCCAGCAGTTTATCGCGGCTTCAGCCCCAGCATTTT.

V is TRBV5-3 and J is TRBJ2-7; 7 nucleotides align to TRBD1. TRBV5-3 is identified as an open reading frame with a role that is uncertain. CDR3 length: 14 residues. The V segment lost 3 bases and the J segment 3 bases; nucleotides outside the gene matches: 6. The CDR3 sequence is CARSSRGQSYEQYF. CDR3 in DNA: TGTGCCAGAAGCTCGAGGGGACAGAGCTACGAGCAGTACTTC.